These 27 T cell receptor beta chains originate from one sample sequenced in a study of identical twins. TCRdb recomputed calls from the 5' RACE reads with MiXCR, one row per CDR3 protein. The data hold approximately 250,000 distinct CDR3 sequences, with 5.5% to 7.5% observed a single time. These sequences were also reported in another study, on T cells expressing NK-cell markers.

What was sequenced was CD8+ T cells sorted from blood. Every receptor here comes from a woman aged 18-29 years in good health.

This rearrangement joins TRBV20-1 to TRBJ2-7; 9 bases match TRBD1. Unmatched junction bases numbered 6, after V lost 6 bases and J lost 3 bases. The CDR3 has 13 amino acids. The V gene's germline CDR1 is DFQATT and CDR2 SNEGSKA (reference sequence). The CDR3 nucleotides read TGCAGTGCCCGGACAGGGGACGACTACGAGCAGTACTTC. It yields the protein CSARTGDDYEQYF.

This clonotype has only a few counts. The J gene is TRBJ2-1, the V gene TRBV13; maybe TRBD2 (6 bases). Germline CDR1 reads PRHDT; CDR2 reads FYEKMQ (reference sequence). The germline V and J ends were trimmed by 5 bases and 3 bases, with 23 bases remaining between them. This CDR3 has 18 amino acids. CDR3 region: CASSPTTQGLPYYNEQFF. CDR3 in DNA: TGTGCCAGCAGCCCCACCACCCAGGGACTCCCCTACTACAATGAGCAGTTCTTC. Complete variable domain (other parts from reference TRBV13 and TRBJ2-1): AAGVIQSPRHLIKEKRETATLKCYPIPRHDTVYWYQQGPGQDPQFLISFYEKMQSDKGSIPDRFSAQQFSDYHSELNMSSLELGDSALYFCASSPTTQGLPYYNEQFFGPGTRLTVL.

This clonotype was seen many times. An end of the junction differs from the germline gene, which may be a read error. This chain joins TRBV7-7 and TRBJ2-5; D is unclear. CDR1 SSHAT and CDR2 FNYEAQ come from the germline V gene (reference sequence). The CDR3 loop spans 13 amino acids. The chain's CDR3 is CASSFSVQETQYF. In DNA form, the CDR3 reads TGTGCTAGCAGCTTCTCTGTGCAAGAGACCCAGTACTTC.

The chain uses TRBV15 and TRBJ1-1, with 7 bases fitting TRBD1. Germline trimming cut 0 bases from V and 5 bases from J; bases unmatched to any gene: 3. The CDR3 extends over 14 amino acids. Germline-derived CDR1 and CDR2 are LNHNV and YYDKDF (reference sequence). The CDR3 nucleotides are TGTGCCACCAGCAGAGACAGGGGGGGAACTGAAGCTTTCTTT. Protein sequence: CATSRDRGGTEAFF.

This clonotype was seen a few times. This chain links TRBV11-2 with TRBJ1-4; D is undetermined. Between the trimmed V and J ends, which lost 3 bases and 8 bases, there was a span of 7 bases. Germline V gives CDR1 SGHAT, CDR2 FQNNGV. The CDR3 loop spans 12 amino acids. CDR3 protein: CASSFLDEKLFF. The CDR3 nucleotides are TGTGCCAGCAGCTTCCTTGACGAAAAACTGTTTTTT.

V and J are TRBV29-1 and TRBJ2-4; D unresolved. Trimming removed 4 bases from V and 8 bases from J, with 21 bases in between. Germline CDR1 and CDR2: SQVTM and ANQGSEA. This CDR3 region has 15 residues. The CDR3 here is CSVAPIGTQPDIQYF. The CDR3 nucleotides read TGCAGCGTTGCCCCCATCGGAACGCAGCCGGACATTCAGTACTTC. Supplemented by reference TRBV29-1 and TRBJ2-4, the full variable domain reads SAVISQKPSRDICQRGTSLTIQCQVDSQVTMMFWYRQQPGQSLTLIATANQGSEATYESGFVIDKFPISRPNLTFSTLTVSNMSPEDSSIYLCSVAPIGTQPDIQYFGAGTRLSVL.

This clonotype was counted at least ten times. The CDR3 bases are TGCAGTGCTACGTTGGACAATGAGCAGTTCTTC. It yields the protein CSATLDNEQFF. The genes are TRBV20-1 and TRBJ2-1; D is uncertain. V lost 4 bases and J 5 bases, leaving 6 bases between the germline ends. Per the germline V gene, CDR1 is DFQATT and CDR2 is SNEGSKA (reference sequence). CDR3 length: 11 residues.

There are a few counts of this clonotype. The J gene is TRBJ2-3, the V gene TRBV11-2, with D perhaps matching TRBD2 (6 bases). Germline V gene sequence: CDR1 SGHAT, CDR2 FQNNGV. CDR3 length: 15 amino acids. Trimming removed 1 base from V and 4 bases from J, with 12 bases in between. Written as DNA, the CDR3 is TGTGCCAGCAGCTTAGTTAGTAGCGGAGCAGATACGCAGTATTTT. Protein: CASSLVSSGADTQYF.

This clonotype was seen a few times. The J gene is TRBJ2-1, the V gene TRBV6-2 or TRBV6-3; 8 nucleotides match TRBD2. CDR3 length: 16 amino acids. The V gene end was trimmed by 5 bases and the J gene end by 6 bases; junction bases not matched to a gene: 12. The germline V gene encodes CDR1 MNHEY and CDR2 SVGEGT. This CDR3 reads CASSLSPSLAGNEQFF. For the CDR3, the DNA is TGTGCCAGCAGTCTGTCCCCGTCTCTAGCGGGCAATGAGCAGTTCTTC.

The chain has TRBV9 and TRBJ2-7; TRBD2 matches 13 bases. The V and J ends lost 0 bases and 5 bases, in that order; junction bases with no gene match: 2. From germline, CDR1 is SGDLS and CDR2 YYNGEE. The CDR3 spans 15 residues. The CDR3 region is CASSVEGTSGNEQYF. CDR3 in DNA: TGTGCCAGCAGCGTAGAGGGGACTAGCGGGAACGAGCAGTACTTC.

This clonotype has more than one count but fewer than ten. The J gene is TRBJ1-1, the V gene TRBV29-1; tentatively, D is TRBD1 (5 bases). Trimming stripped 6 bases from V and 10 bases from J, with 6 bases between. The CDR3 is 8 residues long. The germline CDR1 and CDR2 sequences are SQVTM and ANQGSEA. The chain's CDR3 is CSVGGAFF. CDR3 nucleotides: TGCAGCGTGGGGGGAGCTTTCTTT. The full variable domain, its missing parts supplied by reference TRBV29-1 and TRBJ1-1, is SAVISQKPSRDICQRGTSLTIQCQVDSQVTMMFWYRQQPGQSLTLIATANQGSEATYESGFVIDKFPISRPNLTFSTLTVSNMSPEDSSIYLCSVGGAFFGQGTRLTVV.

This clonotype was observed many times. The chain combines TRBV4-3 with TRBJ2-1, with 8 bases that match TRBD2. CDR1 and CDR2 from the germline V gene are LGHNA and YSLEER. The junction had 4 bases not matched to a gene; V was cut back by 0 bases and J by 6 bases. This CDR3 region has 15 residues. CDR3 DNA sequence: TGCGCCAGCAGCCAAGATCCTAGCGGGCCCAATGAGCAGTTCTTC. Translated: CASSQDPSGPNEQFF.

This clonotype was counted a few times. This rearrangement joins TRBV4-1 to TRBJ2-3; D might be TRBD1 or TRBD2, each matching 5 bases. Germline V gives CDR1 MGHRA, CDR2 YSYEKL. The V gene lost 4 bases and the J gene lost 0 bases, with 14 bases spanning the gap. CDR3 size: 16 residues. The DNA of the CDR3 is TGCGCCAGCAGCCCCCGAGGGACGGCCAGCACAGATACGCAGTATTTT. The encoded protein is CASSPRGTASTDTQYF.

The rearrangement links TRBV10-3 to TRBJ2-5, with TRBD2 matching over 10 bases. Germline CDR1 is ENHRY and CDR2 is SYGVKD. The CDR3 is 12 residues long. J gave up 4 bases and V 11 bases, and 4 bases lay outside the gene matches. The CDR3 DNA sequence: TGTGCCGCCCGGACTAGCGGAGAGACCCAGTACTTC. This translates into CAARTSGETQYF.

Ten or more counts support this clonotype. This sequence joins TRBV24-1 and TRBJ1-2; the D is unclear. The CDR3 has 13 residues. Trimming shortened V by 5 bases and J by 2 bases, and 8 bases separated the two germline ends. In germline, CDR1 is KGHDR, CDR2 SFDVKD. The CDR3 DNA reads TGTGCCACCAGTGCAGCGGAAAACTATGGCTACACCTTC. It translates to CATSAAENYGYTF.

The sample holds many counts of this clonotype. The chain carries TRBV29-1 and TRBJ2-7; 15 bases are a match to TRBD2. Germline trimming cut 2 bases from V and 5 bases from J; bases unmatched to any gene: 4. The CDR3 sequence is 15 residues long. Per the germline V gene, CDR1 is SQVTM and CDR2 is ANQGSEA. CDR3 protein: CSVEPGTSGRHEQYF. CDR3 nucleotides: TGCAGCGTTGAACCGGGGACTAGCGGGAGGCACGAGCAGTACTTC.

This clonotype was recorded a few times. This chain connects TRBV6-1 to TRBJ2-1; TRBD2 agrees at 7 bases. The CDR3 sequence is 14 residues long. CDR1 and CDR2 (germline): MNHNS, SASEGT. V trimming: 6 bases; J trimming: 5 bases; junction bases outside the gene matches: 7. Written as DNA, the CDR3 is TGTGCCAGCAGGAAATGGGAGGGAGACAATGAGCAGTTCTTC. Protein: CASRKWEGDNEQFF.

This chain uses TRBV5-1 with TRBJ1-5, with D possibly matching TRBD1 (5 bases). The CDR3 length is 14 residues. Trimming left V 4 bases short and J 3 bases short, with 11 bases between. Per the germline V gene, CDR1 is SGHRS and CDR2 is YFSETQ. CDR3 nucleotide sequence: TGCGCCAGCAGCCAAGACAGTTTCAATCAGCCCCAGCATTTT. Translated, it gives CASSQDSFNQPQHF. Variable domain in full (rest from reference TRBV5-1 and TRBJ1-5): KAGVTQTPRYLIKTRGQQVTLSCSPISGHRSVSWYQQTPGQGLQFLFEYFSETQRNKGNFPGRFSGRQFSNSRSEMNVSTLELGDSALYLCASSQDSFNQPQHFGDGTRLSIL.

This clonotype occurred many times. The rearrangement joins TRBV5-1 to TRBJ2-7, with a tentative D call TRBD2 (7 bases). The germline V gene encodes CDR1 SGHRS and CDR2 YFSETQ. V was clipped by 0 bases and J by 6 bases, with 16 bases between them. The CDR3 covers 15 residues. As DNA, the CDR3 is TGCGCCAGCAGCTTGGGGGGGGGCGGACGTGGCGAGCAGTACTTC. Its translation is CASSLGGGGRGEQYF.

J is TRBJ2-3 and V is TRBV6-7, with D uncertain. TRBV6-7 is reported as an ORF; its role is uncertain. This CDR3 comprises 13 residues. The V gene lost 8 bases and the J gene lost 2 bases, with 11 bases spanning the gap. The DNA of the CDR3 is TGTGCCAGCCTGAGACGGCACACAGATACGCAGTATTTT. Its translation: CASLRRHTDTQYF.

The V and J genes are TRBV7-9 and TRBJ2-1; unclear D gene. V was pared by 5 bases and J by 2 bases, with 10 bases between. The length of the CDR3 is 14 residues. Germline V CDR1 and CDR2: SEHNR, FQNEAQ (reference sequence). The CDR3 sequence: CASSPAVPYNEQFF. The DNA for the CDR3 is TGTGCCAGCAGCCCTGCGGTCCCCTACAATGAGCAGTTCTTC.

This clonotype was detected ten times or more. This chain uses TRBV12-3 or TRBV12-4 with TRBJ2-1; no clear D. This CDR3 is built from 13 residues. V lost 8 bases and J lost 0, with 8 bases in between. As DNA, the CDR3 is TGTGCCAGCGCAACTCACTCCTACAATGAGCAGTTCTTC. Its translation: CASATHSYNEQFF.

This clonotype showed up many times. This chain links TRBV7-9 with TRBJ1-4; D remains ambiguous. The CDR3 extends over 11 amino acids. Trimming pared 8 bases from V and 4 bases from J, leaving 5 bases between. Germline CDR1 SEHNR, CDR2 FQNEAQ (reference sequence). The CDR3 loop is CASVDNEKLFF. CDR3 nucleotide sequence: TGTGCCAGCGTAGATAATGAAAAACTGTTTTTT.

There are a few counts of this clonotype. V gene TRBV6-2 or TRBV6-3 combines with J gene TRBJ2-1, with a possible D match to TRBD2 (5 bases). Trimming shortened V by 10 bases and J by 6 bases, and 16 bases separated the two germline ends. The germline V gene has CDR1 MNHEY and CDR2 SVGEGT. The CDR3 covers 13 residues. The CDR3 here is CATGLGFGNEQFF. The CDR3 bases are TGTGCCACCGGACTCGGTTTCGGCAATGAGCAGTTCTTC.

This clonotype was counted between two and nine times. The chain has TRBV11-2 and TRBJ2-3; D not resolved. The CDR3 has 13 amino acids. Germline loops: CDR1 SGHAT, CDR2 FQNNGV. Trimming removed 5 bases at V and 2 bases at J, with 8 bases between. The CDR3 bases are TGTGCCAGCAGCGCCTGGGACACAGATACGCAGTATTTT. Translation gives CASSAWDTDTQYF.

This chain connects TRBV19 to TRBJ1-1; D is ambiguous. CDR3 length equals 14 residues. Trimming removed 7 bases at V and 6 bases at J, with 18 bases between. Germline V gives CDR1 LNHDA, CDR2 SQIVND (reference sequence). CDR3 protein: CASTGRTVSAEAFF. The CDR3, as DNA: TGTGCCAGTACGGGAAGAACGGTATCCGCTGAAGCTTTCTTT.

This clonotype was detected only a few times. The gene calls are TRBV4-1 and TRBJ2-7; D perhaps matches TRBD2 (6 bases). The CDR3 runs to 15 residues. Germline CDR1 and CDR2: MGHRA and YSYEKL. The germline V and J ends were trimmed by 1 base and 2 bases, with 12 bases remaining between them. The CDR3 DNA sequence: TGCGCCAGCAGCCAAGTCGAGCGGGCCACCTACGAGCAGTACTTC. It codes for CASSQVERATYEQYF.